What follows describes a single T cell receptor beta chain. This receptor's antigen is unknown. No base quality information exists; no much larger clone differs at one position. Deletion took 1 base off V and 0 bases off J, with a span of 13 bases between the germline ends. From the cysteine through the phenylalanine, the CDR3 covers 16 amino acids. Solely the CDR3 DNA is kept, with 48 bases framed from the first base. As encoded in the germline V gene, CDR1 is MGHRA while CDR2 is YSYEKL. These data originate in a study of shared clonotypes between healthy human individuals (dated by TCRdb to 2020 to 2022). For the study in its entirety: A couple of women and a few men aged 18 to 49 years were included in the cohort. For each donor, CD4 naive and CD4 memory were each run on three plates, CD8 naive on two plates, and CD8 memory on one plate. The study deeply sequenced blood TCR repertoires of five healthy adults to estimate repertoire size and the extent of clonotype sharing between individuals. Libraries were prepared and TCR repertoires were sequenced by different laboratories using diverse techniques, in order to increase sequencing depth and limit assay-specific biases. Each donor's leukapheresis produced roughly between roughly 0.94 and 9.5 billion PBMCs. Study-wide findings and limitations: Based on pairwise subsampling, the degree of clonotype sharing among donors was expected to be affected by sequencing depth. Rarefaction of sorted-subset datasets indicated incomplete sequencing despite the large sequencing depth. Because the study included a small number of donors, the genetic and exposure-history diversity represented was limited. Across four donors, around 5.4% of naive CD4, approximately 3.5% of naive CD8, approximately 2.5% of memory CD4, and 0.4% of memory CD8 clonotypes were shared. Estimated clonotype richness was generally larger for naive than for memory subsets. Clonotypes shared by all four sorted-subset donors showed higher generation probabilities than non-shared clonotypes. Sampling was restricted to blood, and TCR repertoires in tissue are likely to differ from TCR repertoires in blood.

Using the deep immunoSEQ assay, TCR CDR3 regions were amplified from genomic DNA by multiplex PCR. Genomic DNA extracted from each cell subset was distributed evenly over all wells of several immunoSEQ 96-well plates, and each plate served as one replicate. For sorted subsets, around 200 ng genomic DNA, equal to 30,000 or so T cell genomes, was loaded into each replicate PCR. Purified libraries were measured with a Qubit 3.0 fluorometer, size-checked on a Bioanalyzer 2100, and measured again with the KAPA Library Quantification kit. Every immunoSEQ 96-well plate was sequenced on a separate single-read 150-cycle Illumina NextSeq 550 flow cell. Per the source publication's procedure: Because the immunoSEQ output included only junctional sequences and no quality scores, the filtering could not be the same as the filtering used for full-length reads. To assign V/J genes and CDR3, sequences were annotated against IMGT germline references using PyIR, a Python wrapper for IgBLAST v1.9. Reads were filtered out if the reads had weak V/J assignments (E-value above 1e-6), no CDR3, stop codons, out-of-frame junctions, or ambiguous translated residues. A V3J clonotype was defined by an identical inferred V gene, J gene, and CDR3 amino acid sequence. To compute the percentage overlap between repertoires, the number of shared unique clonotypes was divided by the size of the smaller repertoire. RTK rarefaction, the Chao1 estimator, and Recon v2.1 estimates of unobserved clonotypes were used to assess repertoire richness. OLGA was used to compute generation probabilities for all TCRbeta clonotypes that the gDNA method yielded from a handful of donors. TCRdb obtained this table from immuneACCESS and retained in-frame rearrangements with V and J assigned. These tables miss some clones; where compared with another copy, unresolved V genes account for less than half of the shortfall, and the remainder is unexplained. V and J calls plus clone size are reproduced from that table; the DNA served to infer D and trimming. Recorded for this sample are roughly 700,000 clones; around 74% of them occurred a single time. The leading ten clones occupy 1.7% of the sample.

The donors were healthy, HIV-negative adults who had no recently reported acute infections or vaccinations. Every donor was a Caucasian adult living in Nashville, Tennessee, USA. CD4+ T cells were enriched by magnetic negative selection; naive cells were then positively selected on CD45RA, and the negative fraction formed the memory subset. Blood was obtained by leukapheresis, after which PBMCs were separated by Ficoll-Histopaque density gradient centrifugation and cryopreserved in liquid nitrogen vapor phase. Purity and quantity of every magnetically sorted T cell population were checked by analytical flow cytometry. Genomic DNA was isolated from each sorted fraction and quantified by UV absorbance on a Nanodrop 2000c.

The sample consisted of memory CD4+ T cells sorted from blood. In light of the paper, this sample's cell subset or site label describes: CD45RA-negative fraction. The TCR comes from a woman in her twenties or thirties in good health. This chain joins TRBV4-1 to TRBJ2-7; TRBD1 is possibly the D segment (5 matching bases). The CDR3 region reads CASSQANQGSSYEQYF. DNA sequence: TGCGCCAGCAGCCAAGCTAACCAGGGAAGCTCCTACGAGCAGTACTTC.